The 10 T cell receptor beta chains in this list originate from one sample, sequenced in a study of STAT3 mutations in large granular lymphocyte leukemia. These receptors' antigens are unknown. Whole-study findings and limits: Every T-LGLL patient had at least one immunodominant TCRbeta clonotype.

Some clones are missing from TCRdb's copy, which holds only in-frame ones; the method was immunoSEQ multiplex PCR. This sample has around 5,400 clones, with around 94% found just once. Input material: peripheral blood mononuclear cells. Receptor source: a man in his fifties or sixties with T-cell large granular lymphocyte leukemia. Some clones in this sample may be carry-over from other donors' samples.

This clone was found once. The CDR3 DNA reads as TGTGCCAGCAGACCCTCTCCAGGGGGCAGAAACATTCAGTACTTC. Protein sequence: CASRPSPGGRNIQYF. V is TRBV2 and J is TRBJ2-4; 8 bases are a match to TRBD1. The CDR3 covers 15 residues. After removal of 6 bases from V and 6 bases from J, the junction contained 10 bases not matched to a gene. Germline V CDR1 and CDR2: SNHLY, FYNNEI.

The gene calls are TRBV18 and TRBJ1-3; no definite D call. Trimming took off 2 bases at V and 1 base at J, with 12 bases between the two ends. The CDR3 has 16 amino acids. Germline CDR1 is KGHSH and CDR2 is LQKENI. The CDR3 is CASSPELGKSGNTIYF. CDR3 coding DNA: TGTGCCAGCTCACCAGAGTTAGGGAAGTCTGGAAACACCATATATTTT.

CDR3 sequence (DNA): TGTGCCAGCAACAACCTCTCGGGCGGGGACATTCAGTACTTC. Translating it yields CASNNLSGGDIQYF. The gene calls are TRBV6-6 and TRBJ2-4, with D perhaps TRBD2 (6 bases). V was pared by 7 bases and J by 8 bases, with 18 bases between. Per germline, CDR1 MNHNY and CDR2 SVGAGI (reference sequence). This CDR3 contains 14 residues.

The genes are TRBV5-1 and TRBJ2-5; TRBD1 is a possible D gene (6 bases). CDR1 is SGHRS and CDR2 is YFSETQ in the germline V gene. The CDR3 spans 16 residues. The V and J ends lost 1 base and 3 bases respectively, with 16 bases between them. The CDR3, as DNA: TGCGCCAGCAGCTTGATGTGGGGGCAGGCGGAAGAGACCCAGTACTTC. It is translated as CASSLMWGQAEETQYF.

This rearrangement joins TRBV19 to TRBJ1-5, with D uncertain. The ends were cut back, 5 bases at V and 3 bases at J, with 11 bases in the middle. In germline, CDR1 is LNHDA, CDR2 SQIVND (reference sequence). The length of the CDR3 is 14 residues. In nucleotides, the CDR3 is TGTGCCAGTAGTGTTGGGCAGCTCAATCAGCCCCAGCATTTT. It is translated as CASSVGQLNQPQHF.

The chain recombines TRBV5-1 with TRBJ2-2; D is unclear. V dropped 4 bases and J dropped 4 bases, with 20 bases sitting between them. This CDR3 region has 17 residues. CDR1 is SGHRS, CDR2 YFSETQ, per germline. The CDR3 DNA reads TGCGCCAGCAGCGGGCCGACCATGCATTCGATCACCGGGGAGCTGTTTTTT. Encoded protein: CASSGPTMHSITGELFF.

This sequence joins TRBV25-1 and TRBJ1-2, with unresolved D. Germline V lookup: CDR1 MGHDK, CDR2 SYGVNS. V lost 10 bases and J 4 bases, leaving 22 bases between the germline ends. This CDR3 region has 15 residues. The chain's CDR3 is CATWSPEAGSYGYTF. The CDR3 DNA sequence: TGTGCCACATGGAGCCCTGAGGCAGGCAGCTATGGCTACACCTTC.

The chain has TRBV9 and TRBJ2-1; 13 bases align to TRBD2. V gave up 4 bases and J gave up 2 bases; unmatched junction bases: 3. This CDR3 is built from 16 residues. Germline V CDR1 and CDR2: SGDLS, YYNGEE. CDR3 DNA sequence: TGTGCCAGCAGCCTTACTAGCGGGAGGGCCTACAATGAGCAGTTCTTC. It specifies CASSLTSGRAYNEQFF.

The V and J genes are TRBV7-9 and TRBJ2-2; 7 nucleotides align to TRBD1. The germline V gene encodes CDR1 SEHNR and CDR2 FQNEAQ (reference sequence). The length of the CDR3 is 14 residues. The V segment lost 5 bases and the J segment 4 bases; nucleotides outside the gene matches: 4. In DNA form, the CDR3 reads TGTGCCAGCAGCCGGGACAGTAGCACCGGGGAGCTGTTTTTT. Encoded protein: CASSRDSSTGELFF.

The chain links TRBV28 to TRBJ2-7, with D unresolved. CDR1 and CDR2 (germline): MDHEN, SYDVKM. Trimming took off 5 bases at V and 4 bases at J, with 9 bases between the two ends. This CDR3 has 12 amino acids. CDR3 loop: CASSISAYEQYF. The CDR3 nucleotides read TGTGCCAGCAGTATTTCTGCATACGAGCAGTACTTC. Full variable domain (missing parts from reference TRBV28 and TRBJ2-7): DVKVTQSSRYLVKRTGEKVFLECVQDMDHENMFWYRQDPGLGLRLIYFSYDVKMKEKGDIPEGYSVSREKKERFSLILESASTNQTSMYLCASSISAYEQYFGPGTRLTVT.